The TCR beta chain under discussion was sequenced for a study of T cell responses to AZD1222 COVID-19 vaccine. This clone was seen a single time. CDR3 length: 16 residues. Trimming took 2 bases from V and 5 from J; bases not matched to a gene: 8. In germline, CDR1 is SEHNR, CDR2 FQNEAQ (reference sequence). Clones were sequenced by immunoSEQ multiplex PCR, and TCRdb holds only the in-frame ones, with some missing. The sample comprises approximately 200,000 clones, about 93% of which are singletons, and roughly 1% rests with the top ten. The sequence came from an adult who received the AZD1222 COVID-19 vaccine. This sample comprised peripheral blood, obtained 28 days after the second AZD1222 dose. V and J are TRBV7-9 and TRBJ1-5; TRBD1 matches 8 bases. This CDR3 reads CASSLTVAGGDQPQHF. In DNA form, the CDR3 reads TGTGCCAGCAGCTTAACCGTGGCAGGGGGCGATCAGCCCCAGCATTTT.